These 26 T cell receptor beta chains came from one sample sequenced in a study of human T cells and chemical hapten exposure. One entry per CDR3 protein, called by TCRdb with MiXCR from the RACE reads. The table includes roughly 180,000 distinct CDR3 sequences, about 14% detected once. The time point denotes: patch test 1, 2 weeks after DPC sensitization. Treatment defined: therapeutic diphenylcyclopropenone sensitization with weekly scalp DPC. Source: whole blood, taken in connection with sensitization to the hapten diphenylcyclopropenone (DPC). These receptors all come from a woman in her twenties or thirties with alopecia areata. Some clones in this sample may be carry-over from other donors' samples.

The V gene is TRBV6-2 or TRBV6-3, the J gene TRBJ1-1; 7 bases line up with TRBD1. V shed 5 bases and J 3 bases; nucleotides not matched to a gene: 6. This CDR3 spans 14 amino acids. Germline V gene lookup returns CDR1 MNHEY and CDR2 SVGEGT. The CDR3 loop reads CASSPIDRDTEAFF. The DNA for the CDR3 is TGTGCCAGCAGTCCGATCGACAGGGACACTGAAGCTTTCTTT.

The rearrangement uses TRBV28 and TRBJ2-3; 10 bases map to TRBD2. CDR3 length: 16 residues. Trimming cost V 3 bases and J 6 bases; bases outside gene matches: 9. Germline V gene lookup returns CDR1 MDHEN and CDR2 SYDVKM. CDR3 residues: CASSFWQRGGLDTQYF. The CDR3 DNA is TGTGCCAGCAGTTTCTGGCAGCGGGGGGGCCTGGATACGCAGTATTTT.

There are a few counts of this clonotype. The chain recombines TRBV7-8 with TRBJ2-7, with 7 bases matching TRBD2. Germline loops: CDR1 SGHVS, CDR2 FQNEAQ. This CDR3 has 14 amino acids. The junction had 5 bases not matched to a gene; V was cut back by 3 bases and J by 3 bases. This CDR3 is CASSLGQRDYEQYF. The CDR3 DNA is TGTGCCAGCAGCTTGGGGCAGCGGGACTACGAGCAGTACTTC.

This clonotype was picked up a small number of times. The chain employs TRBV30 and TRBJ2-6; no clear D. The CDR3 is made up of 12 amino acids. CDR1 is GTSNPN and CDR2 is SVGIG in the germline V gene (reference sequence). V was clipped by 4 bases and J by 3 bases, with 4 bases between them. Here the CDR3 DNA reads TGTGCCTGGACGGGTGGGGCCAACGTCCTGACTTTC. Translated, it gives CAWTGGANVLTF.

This clonotype was seen repeatedly, ten times or more. Written as DNA, the CDR3 is TGTGCCAGCAGTTCCAGGGGAGACTCTGGAAACACCATATATTTT. It encodes CASSSRGDSGNTIYF. V and J are TRBV6-6 and TRBJ1-3, with D perhaps matching TRBD1 (6 bases). Trimming left V 4 bases short and J 0 bases short, with 10 bases between. CDR3 length: 15 residues. The V gene's germline CDR1 is MNHNY and CDR2 SVGAGI (reference sequence).

This clonotype was seen more than once but under ten times. V gene TRBV7-2 combines with J gene TRBJ1-4; D is ambiguous. The CDR3 is made up of 15 amino acids. Germline lookup yields CDR1 SGHTA and CDR2 FQGNSA. The ends were cut back, 5 bases at V and 7 bases at J, with 17 bases in the middle. CDR3 sequence reads: CASSPYMPPSEKLFF. CDR3 DNA sequence: TGTGCCAGCAGCCCCTACATGCCTCCGAGTGAAAAACTGTTTTTT.

This clonotype has a count of ten or more. The chain combines TRBV12-5 with TRBJ1-5; D is unclear. V was clipped by 7 bases and J by 3 bases, with 13 bases between them. CDR3 length: 14 amino acids. Per germline, CDR1 LGHNT and CDR2 FRNRAP. The CDR3 DNA follows: TGTGCTAGTGTCCCCAGCGGGATCAATCAGCCCCAGCATTTT. It is translated as CASVPSGINQPQHF.

The rearrangement links TRBV5-1 to TRBJ2-1; a weak D match, TRBD1 (5 bases). Per the germline V gene, CDR1 is SGHRS and CDR2 is YFSETQ. The CDR3 totals 15 residues. The V end was cut by 3 bases, the J end by 12 bases, with 22 bases between. As DNA, the CDR3 is TGCGCCAGCAGCTCTCAGGGCCCCCCAGCCAGTGTGCAGTTCTTC. Protein: CASSSQGPPASVQFF.

This clonotype was detected only a few times. The V call is TRBV6-5, the J call TRBJ1-2, with D tentatively TRBD1 (6 bases). Per the germline V gene, CDR1 is MNHEY and CDR2 is SVGAGI. CDR3 length: 13 residues. V dropped 8 bases and J dropped 2 bases, with 12 bases sitting between them. Written as DNA, the CDR3 is TGTGCCAGCCGACGGGACACGAACTATGGCTACACCTTC. Translation: CASRRDTNYGYTF.

The sample holds a few counts of this clonotype. The rearrangement joins TRBV7-2 to TRBJ1-3, with D unclear. The V end was cut by 5 bases, the J end by 0 bases, with 11 bases between. The CDR3 contains 15 residues. Germline CDR1 reads SGHTA; CDR2 reads FQGNSA. The DNA for the CDR3 is TGTGCCAGCAGCCCCAGACCCTTCTCTGGAAACACCATATATTTT. It is translated as CASSPRPFSGNTIYF.

The chain joins TRBV4-3 to TRBJ2-1; TRBD2 is a possible D gene (7 bases). This CDR3 is 16 amino acids long. The V and J ends lost 0 bases and 7 bases respectively, with 16 bases between them. The V gene's germline CDR1 is LGHNA and CDR2 YSLEER. The CDR3 sequence is CASSQERGTTANEQFF. The CDR3 DNA is TGCGCCAGCAGCCAAGAGAGGGGGACTACGGCGAATGAGCAGTTCTTC.

This clonotype has just a few counts. The rearrangement links TRBV7-8 to TRBJ2-7; D call uncertain. The CDR3 covers 14 residues. V dropped 3 bases and J dropped 0 bases, with 9 bases sitting between them. Germline V gives CDR1 SGHVS, CDR2 FQNEAQ. CDR3: CASSFAASSYEQYF. The CDR3 DNA sequence: TGTGCCAGCAGCTTTGCGGCCAGCTCCTACGAGCAGTACTTC.

This clonotype occurred many times. V is TRBV12-3 or TRBV12-4 and J is TRBJ1-2; possible D gene TRBD1, 5 bases. The germline V and J ends were trimmed by 7 bases and 2 bases, with 17 bases remaining between them. This CDR3 contains 15 residues. The DNA for the CDR3 is TGTGCCAGCAACGACGTGGCAGGGACCAACTATGGCTACACCTTC. Amino acid sequence: CASNDVAGTNYGYTF.

The chain joins TRBV6-1 to TRBJ2-2; D gene unclear. V shed 2 bases and J shed 8 bases, with 9 bases lying between them. The CDR3 contains 13 residues. In germline, CDR1 is MNHNS, CDR2 SASEGT. CDR3 nucleotides: TGTGCCAGCAGTGAAAGTGCGTCGGGGGAGCTGTTTTTT. Its protein product is CASSESASGELFF.

This clonotype was detected a few times. This chain connects TRBV18 to TRBJ1-5; a possible D gene is TRBD1 (6 bases). CDR3 length equals 14 residues. V shed 2 bases and J shed 4 bases, with 9 bases lying between them. Germline lookup yields CDR1 KGHSH and CDR2 LQKENI. CDR3 loop: CASSPAGANQPQHF. CDR3 nucleotides: TGTGCCAGCTCACCAGCAGGGGCAAATCAGCCCCAGCATTTT.

This clonotype was detected only a few times. The chain employs TRBV28 and TRBJ1-2; D call uncertain. The CDR3 totals 11 residues. Deletions cut 5 bases from V and 7 bases from J, with 8 bases between. In germline, CDR1 is MDHEN, CDR2 SYDVKM. CDR3 bases: TGTGCCAGCAGTCCCTCAAGTGGCTACACCTTC. Amino acid sequence: CASSPSSGYTF.

This chain links TRBV5-6 with TRBJ1-4, with a weak D call TRBD1 (5 bases). Germline CDR1 reads SGHDT; CDR2 reads YYEEEE. Trimming left V 6 bases short and J 6 bases short, with 21 bases between. This CDR3 has 16 amino acids. The CDR3 coding sequence is TGTGCCAGCACCGGAGGTCAAACAGGATTACATGAAAAACTGTTTTTT. The encoded protein is CASTGGQTGLHEKLFF. The whole variable domain, filled in from reference TRBV5-6 and TRBJ1-4, reads DAGVTQSPTHLIKTRGQQVTLRCSPKSGHDTVSWYQQALGQGPQFIFQYYEEEERQRGNFPDRFSGHQFPNYSSELNVNALLLGDSALYLCASTGGQTGLHEKLFFGSGTQLSVL.

This chain joins TRBV4-3 and TRBJ2-3, with D possibly being TRBD2 (6 bases). V lost 0 bases, J lost 0 bases, and 22 bases lay in between. This CDR3 has 20 residues. Germline V CDR1 and CDR2: LGHNA, YSLEER. CDR3 sequence: CASSQDLRPQGGASTDTQYF. The CDR3 region has the DNA TGCGCCAGCAGCCAAGATTTAAGGCCCCAAGGAGGGGCTAGCACAGATACGCAGTATTTT.

This chain links TRBV29-1 with TRBJ2-7, with 8 nucleotides matching TRBD2. Germline V gene sequence: CDR1 SQVTM, CDR2 ANQGSEA. This CDR3 is 16 amino acids long. The V gene end was trimmed by 5 bases and the J gene end by 5 bases; junction bases not matched to a gene: 17. As DNA, the CDR3 is TGCAGCGTTCGAACACCAAAATTAATAGCGGGAAACGAGCAGTACTTC. Translating gives CSVRTPKLIAGNEQYF.

J is TRBJ1-1 and V is TRBV11-2; D unresolved. The CDR3 runs to 14 residues. Trimming removed 1 base at V and 0 bases at J, with 6 bases between. In germline, CDR1 is SGHAT, CDR2 FQNNGV. The CDR3 here is CASSLVPVNTEAFF. The DNA for the CDR3 is TGTGCCAGCAGCTTAGTACCGGTGAACACTGAAGCTTTCTTT.

This rearrangement joins TRBV12-3 or TRBV12-4 to TRBJ2-1, with 10 bases fitting TRBD1. The CDR3 is 13 amino acids. The J segment lost 9 bases and the V segment lost 1 base, leaving 0 bases of the junction unmatched. The CDR3 region has the DNA TGTGCCAGCAGTTTAGGGACAGGGGGTGAGCAGTTCTTC. Protein: CASSLGTGGEQFF.

The V gene is TRBV20-1, the J gene TRBJ2-2, with TRBD2 matching over 7 bases. This CDR3 is built from 14 residues. Unmatched junction bases numbered 7, after V lost 3 bases and J lost 6 bases. Germline CDR1 and CDR2: DFQATT and SNEGSKA (reference sequence). As DNA, the CDR3 is TGCAGTGCTAGTGGTCGGGAGGTCCCCGGGGAGCTGTTTTTT. It specifies CSASGREVPGELFF.

The V and J genes are TRBV5-4 and TRBJ2-1; 7 bases agree with TRBD2. The V and J ends lost 1 base and 5 bases, in that order; junction bases with no gene match: 6. The CDR3 runs 15 residues. The germline V gene has CDR1 SGHNT and CDR2 YYREEE (reference sequence). The CDR3 region is CASSLIGGVNNEQFF. CDR3 in DNA: TGTGCCAGCAGCTTGATTGGGGGGGTAAACAATGAGCAGTTCTTC. Supplemented by reference TRBV5-4 and TRBJ2-1, the full variable domain reads ETGVTQSPTHLIKTRGQQVTLRCSSQSGHNTVSWYQQALGQGPQFIFQYYREEENGRGNFPPRFSGLQFPNYSSELNVNALELDDSALYLCASSLIGGVNNEQFFGPGTRLTVL.

In this sample, this clonotype turned up many times. In DNA, the CDR3 is TGTGCCAGCAGCTCTCCGGGACAGGGGGATGGCTACACCTTC. This sequence encodes CASSSPGQGDGYTF. The chain combines TRBV5-4 with TRBJ1-2, with 11 bases identical to TRBD1. Trimming at V came to 3 bases and at J to 6 bases, leaving 4 bases not matched to a gene. This CDR3 has 14 residues. Germline V gives CDR1 SGHNT, CDR2 YYREEE (reference sequence).

Only a few counts were recorded for this clonotype. This chain connects TRBV29-1 to TRBJ1-2; tentative D call: TRBD1 (6 bases). The CDR3 consists of 12 residues. Trimming took off 7 bases at V and 2 bases at J, with 11 bases between the two ends. Germline assignment: CDR1 SQVTM and CDR2 ANQGSEA. This CDR3 is CSAGGQNYGYTF. The CDR3 DNA reads TGCAGCGCTGGAGGACAGAACTATGGCTACACCTTC.

The J gene is TRBJ1-6, the V gene TRBV20-1; possible D gene TRBD1, 5 bases. CDR3 length: 12 residues. Between the trimmed V and J ends, which lost 0 bases and 8 bases, there was a span of 5 bases. Germline CDR1 and CDR2: DFQATT and SNEGSKA (reference sequence). CDR3 nucleotides: TGCAGTGCTAGAGAGGGGGATTCACCCCTCCACTTT. The encoded protein is CSAREGDSPLHF.